This T cell receptor beta chain is drawn from a study of blood T cell repertoires in COVID-19. Study details: Sources were T cells, B-cell-depleted T cells, or PBMCs; the material itself was cDNA or gDNA.

In the original workflow: How many nucleated cells were present was estimated from reference gene primer amplification. The repertoire was sequenced with immunoSEQ multiplex PCR; TCRdb's copy has only in-frame clones and lacks some. V, J and clone size derive from that table, while D and trimming were established from the DNA sequence. The table includes roughly 43,000 clones, roughly 80% detected once. Germline V gives CDR1 SGHVS, CDR2 FQNEAQ. CDR3 length: 15 amino acids. J was trimmed by 6 bases and V by 5 bases; bases with no gene match: 7. The sequence was collected from a woman in her sixties with acute or convalescent COVID-19. The V call is TRBV7-8, the J call TRBJ1-2; 12 nucleotides match TRBD1. The sequencing input was peripheral blood. CDR3 DNA: TGTGCCAGCAGCCGGGACGGGACAGGGGGCAATGGCTACACCTTC. It translates to CASSRDGTGGNGYTF. The full variable domain, rest sourced from reference TRBV7-8 and TRBJ1-2, is GAGVSQSPRYKVAKRGQDVALRCDPISGHVSLFWYQQALGQGPEFLTYFQNEAQLDKSGLPSDRFFAERPEGSVSTLKIQRTQQEDSAVYLCASSRDGTGGNGYTFGSGTRLTVV.